These 20 T cell receptor beta chains came from one sample sequenced in a study of blood T cell repertoires in COVID-19. Only in-frame clones appear in the TCRdb table, and some are missing; sequencing was by immunoSEQ multiplex PCR. The top ten hold 0.7% to 1% of the sample, which has 450,000 or so clones, about 90% seen once. Sample: peripheral blood. Receptors originate from a man in his late teens or twenties with COVID-19, enrolled during active disease.

The chain is built from TRBV5-4 and TRBJ1-2, with D perhaps TRBD1 (6 bases). Between the trimmed V and J ends, which lost 4 bases and 11 bases, there was a span of 21 bases. Germline V gene sequence: CDR1 SGHNT, CDR2 YYREEE (reference sequence). The CDR3 totals 14 residues. The DNA for the CDR3 is TGTGCCAGCAGCCCGGGGAGGTCGGGGGGGCTTTACACCTTC. Its translation: CASSPGRSGGLYTF.

This chain connects TRBV19 to TRBJ1-2; D gene unclear. V was cut by 5 bases and J by 7 bases, with 14 bases left in between. There are 13 residues in the CDR3. Germline CDR1 is LNHDA and CDR2 is SQIVND (reference sequence). The CDR3 sequence is CASSREVRSGYTF. The CDR3 DNA sequence: TGTGCCAGTAGTCGGGAGGTGAGAAGTGGCTACACCTTC.

The chain links TRBV7-9 to TRBJ2-2, with 7 bases identical to TRBD2. The CDR3 contains 15 residues. Per the germline V gene, CDR1 is SEHNR and CDR2 is FQNEAQ (reference sequence). V gave up 6 bases and J gave up 0 bases; unmatched junction bases: 4. The CDR3 reads CASSRGEANTGELFF. CDR3 DNA: TGTGCCAGCAGTCGGGGGGAGGCGAACACCGGGGAGCTGTTTTTT.

The chain has TRBV7-9 and TRBJ2-3, with D possibly TRBD2 on 6 matching bases. There are 18 residues in the CDR3. Trimming removed 3 bases from V and 0 bases from J, with 19 bases in between. CDR1 is SEHNR and CDR2 is FQNEAQ in the germline V gene (reference sequence). The CDR3 sequence is CASSLGGLRFSSTDTQYF. In DNA form, the CDR3 reads TGTGCCAGCAGCTTGGGAGGCCTGCGATTTTCTAGCACAGATACGCAGTATTTT.

Concerning this clone itself: The same CDR3 is also encoded by other DNA sequences in this sample. This chain uses TRBV5-6 with TRBJ1-5; tentatively, D is TRBD1 (5 bases). CDR3 length: 14 residues. Per germline, CDR1 SGHDT and CDR2 YYEEEE. With 0 bases removed from V and 5 bases from J, the gap between germline ends came to 9 bases. The CDR3 nucleotides are TGTGCCAGCAGCTTGGGGCAGGGTTATCAGCCCCAGCATTTT. It translates to CASSLGQGYQPQHF.

The rearrangement links TRBV10-3 to TRBJ2-3; 7 positions agree with TRBD2. Trimming took 3 bases from V and 2 from J; bases not matched to a gene: 8. Per germline, CDR1 ENHRY and CDR2 SYGVKD. The CDR3 contains 16 residues. CDR3 protein: CAISDQELALTDTQYF. CDR3 in DNA: TGTGCCATCAGTGATCAAGAACTAGCGCTCACAGATACGCAGTATTTT.

This chain uses TRBV3-1 (or the pseudogene TRBV3-2) with TRBJ2-7, with TRBD1 identical over 8 bases. The CDR3 covers 15 residues. The germline V gene encodes CDR1 LGHDT and CDR2 YNNKEL (reference sequence). J gave up 0 bases and V 4 bases, and 5 bases lay outside the gene matches. CDR3 amino acids: CASSPQGASSYEQYF. CDR3 DNA: TGTGCCAGCAGCCCTCAGGGGGCAAGCTCCTACGAGCAGTACTTC.

V is TRBV10-3 and J is TRBJ1-5, with unresolved D. This CDR3 contains 15 residues. Trimming left V 0 bases short and J 0 bases short, with 6 bases between. Germline CDR1 is ENHRY and CDR2 is SYGVKD. CDR3 region: CAISESHLSNQPQHF. The CDR3 DNA reads as TGTGCCATCAGTGAGTCACACCTTAGCAATCAGCCCCAGCATTTT.

The J gene is TRBJ1-5, the V gene TRBV7-9; a possible D gene is TRBD1 (6 bases). The V gene's germline CDR1 is SEHNR and CDR2 FQNEAQ (reference sequence). V gave up 1 base and J gave up 7 bases, with 8 bases separating them. The CDR3 is 13 residues long. The CDR3 region is CASSLGGTQPQHF. The CDR3 DNA reads as TGTGCCAGCAGCTTAGGGGGGACACAGCCCCAGCATTTT.

V is TRBV12-3 or TRBV12-4 and J is TRBJ2-1; possible D gene TRBD1, 6 bases. V lost 10 bases, J lost 8 bases, and 18 bases lay in between. The CDR3 consists of 13 residues. This CDR3 is CATRDTGSDEQFF. The CDR3 nucleotides read TGTGCCACCAGGGATACAGGGTCGGATGAGCAGTTCTTC.

This clone was picked up one time. V and J are TRBV6-5 and TRBJ1-5, with 9 positions matching TRBD1. V lost 7 bases and J lost 6; bases outside the gene matches: 7. Germline CDR1 MNHEY, CDR2 SVGAGI. The CDR3 is 14 amino acids. The chain's CDR3 is CASILQGAGQPQHF. The CDR3 bases are TGTGCCAGCATCCTACAGGGGGCGGGTCAGCCCCAGCATTTT.

The rearrangement uses TRBV6-5 and TRBJ2-1; the match to TRBD2 covers 13 bases. The germline V gene has CDR1 MNHEY and CDR2 SVGAGI. Trimming cost V 6 bases and J 6 bases; bases outside gene matches: 5. This CDR3 has 15 residues. This CDR3 reads CASRVGLAGTNEQFF. The DNA of the CDR3 is TGTGCCAGCAGAGTGGGACTAGCGGGGACCAATGAGCAGTTCTTC.

The V and J genes are TRBV9 and TRBJ2-7, with 7 bases aligning to TRBD1. Trimming removed 0 bases from V and 4 bases from J; junction bases left unmatched: 4. Germline CDR1 is SGDLS and CDR2 is YYNGEE. There are 14 residues in the CDR3. The CDR3 DNA is TGTGCCAGCAGCGTAGGAGGGGGCGCGTACGAGCAGTACTTC. Its translation is CASSVGGGAYEQYF.

The genes are TRBV6-6 and TRBJ2-3; D perhaps matches TRBD1 (6 bases). V dropped 5 bases and J dropped 2 bases, with 14 bases sitting between them. Germline loops: CDR1 MNHNY, CDR2 SVGAGI (reference sequence). This CDR3 contains 15 residues. The chain's CDR3 is CASSLATGATDTQYF. The CDR3 DNA reads as TGTGCCAGCAGTCTGGCGACAGGAGCCACAGATACGCAGTATTTT.

Note on this clone: Sequence at one end of the junction differs from germline and may be a read error. The V gene is TRBV19, the J gene TRBJ1-1; D might be TRBD1 (5 bases). Germline CDR1 and CDR2: LNHDA and SQIVND (reference sequence). CDR3 length: 15 residues. The CDR3: CASSLDPGVNTEAFF. The CDR3 DNA reads TGTGCCAGTAGTTTAGACCCGGGGGTTAACACTGAAGCTTTCTTT.

V is TRBV7-8 and J is TRBJ2-2; 7 bases align to TRBD1. V was clipped by 4 bases and J by 2 bases; unmatched bases: 4. The CDR3 has 15 residues. Germline V gives CDR1 SGHVS, CDR2 FQNEAQ. This CDR3 is CASSSGTVNTGELFF. CDR3 DNA: TGTGCCAGCAGCTCTGGGACAGTCAACACCGGGGAGCTGTTTTTT.

V is TRBV13 and J is TRBJ1-1; no reliable D call. CDR1 and CDR2 from the germline V gene are PRHDT and FYEKMQ (reference sequence). The V gene lost 2 bases and the J gene lost 2 bases, with 12 bases spanning the gap. This CDR3 has 15 residues. CDR3 in amino acids: CASSLLVGKNTEAFF. Here the CDR3 DNA reads TGTGCCAGCAGCTTACTTGTCGGGAAAAACACTGAAGCTTTCTTT.

A word on this clone: Other DNA sequences from this sample encode an identical CDR3 as well. The J gene is TRBJ2-3, the V gene TRBV5-4, with D unresolved. CDR1 is SGHNT, CDR2 YYREEE, per germline (reference sequence). The CDR3 length is 14 residues. Trimming removed 0 bases from V and 0 bases from J, with 5 bases in between. The CDR3: CASSLAGSTDTQYF. As DNA, the CDR3 is TGTGCCAGCAGCTTGGCAGGTAGCACAGATACGCAGTATTTT.

The chain carries TRBV6-1 and TRBJ2-7, with D maybe TRBD2 (5 bases). V shed 2 bases and J shed 5 bases, with 16 bases lying between them. This CDR3 region has 15 residues. The germline V gene encodes CDR1 MNHNS and CDR2 SASEGT. CDR3 in amino acids: CASSETSGSDHEQYF. The CDR3 nucleotides are TGTGCCAGCAGTGAAACCTCCGGTAGCGACCACGAGCAGTACTTC.

V gene TRBV5-4 combines with J gene TRBJ2-2; tentative D call: TRBD1 (5 bases). This CDR3 contains 15 residues. With 4 bases removed from V and 1 base from J, the gap between germline ends came to 11 bases. The germline gives CDR1 SGHNT, CDR2 YYREEE (reference sequence). The CDR3 bases are TGTGCCAGCAGCCGACCTACAGGGAACACCGGGGAGCTGTTTTTT. Translating it yields CASSRPTGNTGELFF. Supplemented by reference TRBV5-4 and TRBJ2-2, the full variable domain reads ETGVTQSPTHLIKTRGQQVTLRCSSQSGHNTVSWYQQALGQGPQFIFQYYREEENGRGNFPPRFSGLQFPNYSSELNVNALELDDSALYLCASSRPTGNTGELFFGEGSRLTVL.